This paragraph reports one T cell receptor (beta chain). Its antigen is currently unknown. Profiling relied on immunoSEQ multiplex PCR, and the TCRdb table lists in-frame clones only, not all of them. The sample carries some 74,000 clones, around 90% recorded once. The CDR3 length is 14 residues. V gave up 6 bases and J gave up 2 bases, with 13 bases separating them. The germline V gene has CDR1 SNHLY and CDR2 FYNNEI. It was second doses at about 4 or about 12 weeks that were pooled. These data belong to a study of T cell responses to AZD1222 COVID-19 vaccine. Study outcomes and limitations: A rise in Spike-specific TCR breadth and depth followed two AZD1222 doses. Most donors were white British, females outnumbered males, and clonal diversity was possibly underestimated. The CD4 TCRs associated with vaccination extended across spike and predominated at 160-218 and 743-854.

The starting material was peripheral blood, obtained 28 days after the second AZD1222 dose. The chain combines TRBV2 with TRBJ1-2; D not resolved. The clonotype originates from an adult who received the AZD1222 COVID-19 vaccine. The CDR3 DNA reads TGTGCCAGCAGATCTCCTGGGAGAAACTATGGCTACACCTTC. Its protein product is CASRSPGRNYGYTF.